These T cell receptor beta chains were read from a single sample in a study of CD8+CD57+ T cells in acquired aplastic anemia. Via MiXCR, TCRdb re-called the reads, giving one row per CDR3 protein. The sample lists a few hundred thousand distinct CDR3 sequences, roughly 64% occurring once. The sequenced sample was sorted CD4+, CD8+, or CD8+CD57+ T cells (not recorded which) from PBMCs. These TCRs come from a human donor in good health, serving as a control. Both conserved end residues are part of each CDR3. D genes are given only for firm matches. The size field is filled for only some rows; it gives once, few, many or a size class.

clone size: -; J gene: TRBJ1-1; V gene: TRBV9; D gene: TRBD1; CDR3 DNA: TGTGCCAGCAGCTTTCCACAGGGGAAAGGTATTATTCCTTTCTTT; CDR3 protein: CASSFPQGKGIIPFF
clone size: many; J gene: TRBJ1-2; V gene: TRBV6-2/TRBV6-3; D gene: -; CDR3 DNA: TGTGCCAGCAGTCAGGGTTGGGATGGCTACACCTTC; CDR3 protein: CASSQGWDGYTF
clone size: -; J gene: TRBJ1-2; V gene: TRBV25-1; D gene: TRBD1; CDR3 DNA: TGTGCCAGCAGTGAAATGGGGGCGGACAGGGGCTATGGCTACACCTTC; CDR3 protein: CASSEMGADRGYGYTF
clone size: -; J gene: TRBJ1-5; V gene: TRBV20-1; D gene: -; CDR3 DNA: TGCAGTGCCGGGGGGCAGGGAAATGGACAGCCCCAGCATTTT; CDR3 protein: CSAGGQGNGQPQHF
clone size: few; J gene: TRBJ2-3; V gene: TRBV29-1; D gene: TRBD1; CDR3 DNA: TGCAGCGTTCTACAGGGGAGCTCAGATACGCAGTATTTT; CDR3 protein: CSVLQGSSDTQYF
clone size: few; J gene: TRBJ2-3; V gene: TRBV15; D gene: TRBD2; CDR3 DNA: TGTGCCACCAGCAGAGAACTAGCGGGGGTTGGTACGCAGTATTTT; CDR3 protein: CATSRELAGVGTQYF
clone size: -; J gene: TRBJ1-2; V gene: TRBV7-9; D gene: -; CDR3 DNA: TGTGCCAGCAGCAGAGCCATCCAAGAGACCCAGTACTTCTTC; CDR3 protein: CASSRAIQETQYFF
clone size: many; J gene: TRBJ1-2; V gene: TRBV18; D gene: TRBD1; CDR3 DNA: TGTGCCAGCTCACCGTTCGAAACAGGGGGCGATGGCTACACCTTC; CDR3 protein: CASSPFETGGDGYTF
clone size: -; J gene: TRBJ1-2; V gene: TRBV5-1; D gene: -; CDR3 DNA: TGCGCCAGCAGCTGGGCTTGCGACAGTGGCTATGGCTACACCTTC; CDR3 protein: CASSWACDSGYGYTF
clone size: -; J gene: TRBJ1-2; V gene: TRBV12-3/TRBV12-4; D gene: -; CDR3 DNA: TGTGCCAGCAGCACGACAGGAGCGGGGGATGGCTACACCTTC; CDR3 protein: CASSTTGAGDGYTF
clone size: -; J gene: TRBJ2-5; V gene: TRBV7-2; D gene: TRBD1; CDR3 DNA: TGTGCCAGCAGCTTGGGACAGCGTGGGACCCAGTACTTC; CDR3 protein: CASSLGQRGTQYF
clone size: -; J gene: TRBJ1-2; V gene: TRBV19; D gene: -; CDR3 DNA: TGTGCCAGTAGTATCGGGGGAAGGGGCTATGGCTACACCTTC; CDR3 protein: CASSIGGRGYGYTF
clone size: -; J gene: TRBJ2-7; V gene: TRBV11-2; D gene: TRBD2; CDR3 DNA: TGTGCCAGCAGTACGTTAGCGGGAGGGGACGAGCAGTACTTC; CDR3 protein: CASSTLAGGDEQYF
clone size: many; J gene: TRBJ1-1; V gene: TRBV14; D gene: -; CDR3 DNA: TGTGCCAGCAGCCAAGAGGTTCGGCACACTGAAGCTTTCTTT; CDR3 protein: CASSQEVRHTEAFF
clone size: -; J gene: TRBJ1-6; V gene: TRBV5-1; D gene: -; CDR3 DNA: TGCGCCAGCAGCTTAAGAGGAGTGTGGTTTAATTCACCCCTCCACTTT; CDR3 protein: CASSLRGVWFNSPLHF
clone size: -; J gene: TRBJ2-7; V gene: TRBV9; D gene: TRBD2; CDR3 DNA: TGTGCCAGCAGCTACGGGGGACGCGGGGGGGAAGAGCAGTACTTC; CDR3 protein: CASSYGGRGGEEQYF
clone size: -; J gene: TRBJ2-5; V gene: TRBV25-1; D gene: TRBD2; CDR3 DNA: TGTGCCAGCAGTGCGGTACTCGGGGGGGCCAAAGAGACCCAGTACTTC; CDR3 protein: CASSAVLGGAKETQYF
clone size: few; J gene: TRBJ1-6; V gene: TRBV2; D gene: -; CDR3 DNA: TGTGCCAGCAGTGATCGGGGGGAGTGGGTCTCACCCCTCCACTTT; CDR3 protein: CASSDRGEWVSPLHF
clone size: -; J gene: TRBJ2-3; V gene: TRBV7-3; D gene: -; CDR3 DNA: TGTGCCAGCAGCTTAACGATCAGGAGCACAGATACGCAGTATTTT; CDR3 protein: CASSLTIRSTDTQYF
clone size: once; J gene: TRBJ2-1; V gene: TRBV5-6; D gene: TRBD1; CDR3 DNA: TGTGCCAGCAACTACACGCCGGGGACAGGGATTAATGAGCAGTTCTTC; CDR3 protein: CASNYTPGTGINEQFF
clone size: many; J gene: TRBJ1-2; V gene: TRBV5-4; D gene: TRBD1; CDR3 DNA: TGTGCCAGCAGCGACAGGGTATATGGCTACACCTTC; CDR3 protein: CASSDRVYGYTF
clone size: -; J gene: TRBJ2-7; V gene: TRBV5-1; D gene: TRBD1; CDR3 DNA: TGCGCCAGCGTCGGGACAGGGGACGACGAGCAGTACTTC; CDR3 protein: CASVGTGDDEQYF
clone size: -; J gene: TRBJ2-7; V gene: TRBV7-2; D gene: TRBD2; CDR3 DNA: TGTGCCAGCAGCGTGACTAGCGGGCGGCCCTACGAGCAGTACTTC; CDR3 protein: CASSVTSGRPYEQYF
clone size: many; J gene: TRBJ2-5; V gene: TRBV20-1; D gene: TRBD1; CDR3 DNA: TGCAGTGCTCCGGACAGGTCCGGGGAGACCCAGTACTTC; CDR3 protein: CSAPDRSGETQYF
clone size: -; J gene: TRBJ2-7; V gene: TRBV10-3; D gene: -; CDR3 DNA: TGTGCCATCAGTCGTGGAGGCAGGGGTTACGAGCAGTACTTC; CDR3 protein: CAISRGGRGYEQYF
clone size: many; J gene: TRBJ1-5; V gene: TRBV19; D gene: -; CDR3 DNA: TGTGCCAGTGATGGCCCGGGGCAGCCCCAGCATTTT; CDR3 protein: CASDGPGQPQHF
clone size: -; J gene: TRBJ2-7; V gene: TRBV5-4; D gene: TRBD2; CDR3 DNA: TGTGCCAGCAGCCTATCAGACACGGGGGGTACTTTATTATCAGAGCAGTACTTC; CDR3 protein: CASSLSDTGGTLLSEQYF
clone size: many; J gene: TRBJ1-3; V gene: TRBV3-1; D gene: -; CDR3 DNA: TGTGCCAGCAGCCAATTGGGGGTAAACACCATATATTTT; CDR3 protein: CASSQLGVNTIYF
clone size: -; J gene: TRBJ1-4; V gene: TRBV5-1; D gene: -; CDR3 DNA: TGCGCCAGCAGTTCGGGCGGCGCGACTTATGAAAAACTGTTTTTT; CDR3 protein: CASSSGGATYEKLFF
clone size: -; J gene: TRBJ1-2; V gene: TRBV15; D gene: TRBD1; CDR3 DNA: TGTGCCACCAGCAGGGAAGGGGGACAGGGGTATTACTATGGCTACACCTTC; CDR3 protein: CATSREGGQGYYYGYTF
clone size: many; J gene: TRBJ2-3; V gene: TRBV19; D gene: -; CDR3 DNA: TGTGCCAGTAGTATCCCAGGGAGCACAGATACGCAGTATTTT; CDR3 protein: CASSIPGSTDTQYF
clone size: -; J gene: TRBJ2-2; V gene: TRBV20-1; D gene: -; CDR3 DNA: TGCAGTGCTAGAGTTGTGGGGAACTATACCGGGGAGCTGTTTTTT; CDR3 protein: CSARVVGNYTGELFF
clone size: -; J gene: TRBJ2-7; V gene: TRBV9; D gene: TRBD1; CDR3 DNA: TGTGCCAGCAGCGGGCACCGGGACAGGGGTTCCTACGAGCAGTACTTC; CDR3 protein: CASSGHRDRGSYEQYF
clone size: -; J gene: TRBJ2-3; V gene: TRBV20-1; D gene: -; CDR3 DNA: TGCAGTGACGTTTCCTGGCACGCACCAAGCACAGATACGCAGTATTTT; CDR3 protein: CSDVSWHAPSTDTQYF
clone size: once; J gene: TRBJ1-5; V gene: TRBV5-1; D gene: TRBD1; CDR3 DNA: TGCGCCAGCAGCTTGGACGTAGGGGGCGATCAGCCCCAGCATTTT; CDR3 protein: CASSLDVGGDQPQHF
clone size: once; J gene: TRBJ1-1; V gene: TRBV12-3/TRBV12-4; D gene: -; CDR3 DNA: TGTGCCAGCAGCCGTATACAGGAGAACACTGAAGCTTCCTTT; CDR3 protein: CASSRIQENTEASF
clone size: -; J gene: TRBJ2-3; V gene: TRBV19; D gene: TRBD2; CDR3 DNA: TGTGCCAGCAGCGTCGCGACTAGCGGAACAGATACGCAGTATTTT; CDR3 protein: CASSVATSGTDTQYF
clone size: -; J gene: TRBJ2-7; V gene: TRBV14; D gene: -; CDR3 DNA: TGTGCCAGCAGCCTACGCCGGACCGCGGCTAATGAAAACTTC; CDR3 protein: CASSLRRTAANENF
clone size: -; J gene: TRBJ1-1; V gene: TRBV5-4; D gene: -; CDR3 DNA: TGTGCCAGCAGCCTGGGGGGGGCCGTGCCTGAAGCTTTCTTT; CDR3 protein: CASSLGGAVPEAFF
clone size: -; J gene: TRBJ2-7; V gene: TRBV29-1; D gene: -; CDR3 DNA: TGCAGCGTCCGTAGGGGAGGCCCGCGCGATTACGAGCAGTACTTC; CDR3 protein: CSVRRGGPRDYEQYF